The next 24 T cell receptor beta chains were all read from a single sample in a study of cytomegalovirus exposure and HLA in healthy donors. This PCR relied on a set of 60 Vbeta primers and 13 Jbeta primers. The table came from immunoSEQ multiplex PCR; TCRdb's copy has only in-frame clones and leaves some out. The data contain 100,000 to 150,000 clones, 55% to 75% of them singletons. Sequencing input: PBMCs. The receptors stem from a man aged 25 to 45 in good health and CMV-seropositive.

This rearrangement joins TRBV7-2 to TRBJ2-7; the match to TRBD2 covers 7 bases. CDR1 is SGHTA, CDR2 FQGNSA, per germline. Losses at the gene ends were 6 bases for V and 9 bases for J; bases not matched to a gene: 26. This CDR3 comprises 18 residues. The CDR3 region has the DNA TGTGCCAGCAGTTCTCCCCCCGGATACGGGACTACGTATACGAGGCAGTACTTC. It codes for CASSSPPGYGTTYTRQYF.

J is TRBJ1-5 and V is TRBV28; 11 bases align to TRBD1. CDR1 and CDR2 from the germline V gene are MDHEN and SYDVKM. V gave up 3 bases and J gave up 4 bases; unmatched junction bases: 5. This CDR3 is built from 16 residues. As DNA, the CDR3 is TGTGCCAGCAGTTTTGGGACAGGGGGTTTTAATCAGCCCCAGCATTTT. Its translation is CASSFGTGGFNQPQHF.

This clone was observed a few times. The CDR3 bases are TGTGCCTGGAGTGTACAGGGCTACGAGCAGTACTTC. It yields the protein CAWSVQGYEQYF. This chain uses TRBV30 with TRBJ2-7; D is perhaps TRBD1 (6 bases). V lost 0 bases and J 3 bases, leaving 6 bases between the germline ends. The germline V gene has CDR1 GTSNPN and CDR2 SVGIG (reference sequence). This CDR3 is 12 amino acids long.

The rearrangement uses TRBV4-1 and TRBJ1-2, with D perhaps matching TRBD1 (5 bases). The CDR3 contains 14 residues. The germline CDR1 and CDR2 sequences are MGHRA and YSYEKL. V was pared by 4 bases and J by 4 bases, with 13 bases between. CDR3 bases: TGCGCCAGCAGCCCAATCCCCGGGGGCTATGGCTACACCTTC. Its translation is CASSPIPGGYGYTF.

J is TRBJ2-1 and V is TRBV7-9; no clear D. This CDR3 region has 14 residues. Trimming took off 1 base at V and 4 bases at J, with 8 bases between the two ends. From germline, CDR1 is SEHNR and CDR2 FQNEAQ (reference sequence). CDR3: CASSLGDFYNEQFF. CDR3 bases: TGTGCCAGCAGCTTAGGAGACTTTTACAATGAGCAGTTCTTC.

The chain employs TRBV7-2 and TRBJ1-2; unclear D gene. The V end was cut by 4 bases, the J end by 8 bases, with 17 bases between. CDR3 length: 14 amino acids. Looked up from germline, CDR1 is SGHTA and CDR2 is FQGNSA. In DNA, the CDR3 is TGTGCCAGCAGCTCAAACAGATACCTAAAAGGCTACACCTTC. Its protein is CASSSNRYLKGYTF.

This clone was counted a few times. The chain recombines TRBV7-2 with TRBJ2-7; TRBD1 matches at 9 bases. The germline V gene encodes CDR1 SGHTA and CDR2 FQGNSA. CDR3 length equals 15 residues. Trimming removed 6 bases from V and 3 bases from J; junction bases left unmatched: 9. CDR3 nucleotides: TGTGCCAGCAGTCCCGGACAGGGGAGAGGCTACGAGCAGTACTTC. It is translated as CASSPGQGRGYEQYF.

The CDR3 protein is CASGLAGVGGYTF. In nucleotides, the CDR3 is TGTGCTAGTGGTTTGGCCGGGGTGGGAGGCTACACCTTC. The chain joins TRBV12-5 to TRBJ1-2; D gene unclear. V gave up 1 base and J gave up 8 bases, with 11 bases separating them. This CDR3 contains 13 residues. Germline V gives CDR1 LGHNT, CDR2 FRNRAP.

This clone was seen only a few times. This chain links TRBV4-3 with TRBJ2-7; 7 nucleotides match TRBD1. V was pared by 0 bases and J by 3 bases, with 20 bases of the junction left unmatched. The CDR3 length is 20 residues. Germline V lookup: CDR1 LGHNA, CDR2 YSLEER. CDR3 DNA sequence: TGCGCCAGCAGCCAAGACAAGGTGGGAAGGGGGCCGCAAGGATTCTACGAGCAGTACTTC. This gives the protein CASSQDKVGRGPQGFYEQYF.

The chain uses TRBV9 and TRBJ2-1; TRBD2 matches at 8 bases. Germline CDR1 reads SGDLS; CDR2 reads YYNGEE. The length of the CDR3 is 13 residues. The V gene end was trimmed by 3 bases and the J gene end by 8 bases; junction bases not matched to a gene: 4. The CDR3 is CASSAGGQHEQFF. The CDR3, as DNA: TGTGCCAGCAGCGCGGGGGGGCAACATGAGCAGTTCTTC. Looking up the rest from reference TRBV9 and TRBJ2-1 gives the full variable domain: DSGVTQTPKHLITATGQRVTLRCSPRSGDLSVYWYQQSLDQGLQFLIQYYNGEERAKGNILERFSAQQFPDLHSELNLSSLELGDSALYFCASSAGGQHEQFFGPGTRLTVL.

The V call is TRBV5-1, the J call TRBJ1-1; D may be TRBD1 (5 bases). Trimming took 0 bases from V and 5 from J, leaving 14 bases between them. Germline lookup yields CDR1 SGHRS and CDR2 YFSETQ. This CDR3 spans 15 amino acids. CDR3 protein: CASSLVPGSKTEAFF. CDR3 nucleotides: TGCGCCAGCAGCTTGGTTCCAGGGTCGAAGACTGAAGCTTTCTTT.

The chain links TRBV5-1 to TRBJ1-1; TRBD1 aligns across 7 bases. Unmatched junction bases numbered 10, after V lost 2 bases and J lost 0 bases. Germline CDR1 SGHRS, CDR2 YFSETQ. This CDR3 is built from 17 residues. CDR3 sequence (DNA): TGCGCCAGCAGCTTTACAGGGGACACGACCATGAACACTGAAGCTTTCTTT. Translating it yields CASSFTGDTTMNTEAFF.

This clone was picked up one time. The rearrangement links TRBV13 to TRBJ1-3, with D unclear. The CDR3 spans 15 residues. Germline V CDR1 and CDR2: PRHDT, FYEKMQ (reference sequence). The germline V and J ends were trimmed by 3 bases and 4 bases, with 13 bases remaining between them. In DNA, the CDR3 is TGTGCCAGCAGCTTCTACGGGGTCCCCGGAAACACCATATATTTT. Its translation is CASSFYGVPGNTIYF.

The chain carries TRBV4-2 and TRBJ2-1, with D unclear. Trimming removed 5 bases at V and 6 bases at J, with 17 bases between. The length of the CDR3 is 15 residues. In germline, CDR1 is LGHNA, CDR2 YNFKEQ. The CDR3 bases are TGTGCCAGCAGCACCCGTCTAGTTTTGGGCAATGAGCAGTTCTTC. It yields the protein CASSTRLVLGNEQFF.

The chain joins TRBV11-3 to TRBJ2-1, with D perhaps TRBD2 (6 bases). The germline V and J ends were trimmed by 1 base and 8 bases, with 15 bases remaining between them. The CDR3 spans 15 residues. CDR1 is SGHNT and CDR2 is YENEEA in the germline V gene. The CDR3 region has the DNA TGTGCCAGCAGCTTAGGCGGGGACGTCGGGGATGAGCAGTTCTTC. Translated, it gives CASSLGGDVGDEQFF.

This clone was seen only a few times. The V call is TRBV5-1, the J call TRBJ1-1; 9 bases agree with TRBD1. The J segment lost 0 bases and the V segment lost 2 bases, leaving 2 bases of the junction unmatched. The CDR3 has 15 amino acids. Germline CDR1 reads SGHRS; CDR2 reads YFSETQ. The CDR3 is CASSLQGAVNTEAFF. The CDR3 DNA reads as TGCGCCAGCAGCTTACAGGGGGCTGTGAACACTGAAGCTTTCTTT.

The chain uses TRBV5-1 and TRBJ1-1, with TRBD1 as a possible D gene (5 bases). Germline assignment: CDR1 SGHRS and CDR2 YFSETQ. V lost 4 bases and J 1 base, leaving 5 bases between the germline ends. CDR3 length equals 12 residues. The CDR3 DNA is TGCGCCAGCAGCCAGGGGAACACTGAAGCTTTCTTT. Amino acids: CASSQGNTEAFF.

This clone has only a few counts. This chain connects TRBV5-4 to TRBJ2-5; D is ambiguous. V was pared by 1 base and J by 2 bases, with 6 bases between. Germline CDR1 reads SGHNT; CDR2 reads YYREEE (reference sequence). The CDR3 runs 13 residues. For the CDR3, the DNA is TGTGCCAGCAGCTTGACCACTCAAGAGACCCAGTACTTC. Protein product: CASSLTTQETQYF.

The rearrangement uses TRBV19 and TRBJ2-6; TRBD1 aligns across 7 bases. Germline assignment: CDR1 LNHDA and CDR2 SQIVND (reference sequence). Trimming removed 1 base from V and 4 bases from J; junction bases left unmatched: 10. The CDR3 sequence is 18 residues long. CDR3 sequence (DNA): TGTGCCAGTAGTATAGCCAAGGGGGCTGGATGGGGGGCCAACGTCCTGACTTTC. It codes for CASSIAKGAGWGANVLTF. Full variable domain (missing parts from reference TRBV19 and TRBJ2-6): DGGITQSPKYLFRKEGQNVTLSCEQNLNHDAMYWYRQDPGQGLRLIYYSQIVNDFQKGDIAEGYSVSREKKESFPLTVTSAQKNPTAFYLCASSIAKGAGWGANVLTFGAGSRLTVL.

The CDR3 protein is CASSLILGQGNEKLFF. The DNA of the CDR3 is TGTGCCAGCAGTTTAATTCTGGGTCAGGGTAATGAAAAACTGTTTTTT. The V and J genes are TRBV27 and TRBJ1-4; D perhaps matches TRBD1 (5 bases). This CDR3 contains 16 residues. Trimming removed 2 bases from V and 4 bases from J, with 14 bases in between. Germline CDR1 and CDR2: MNHEY and SMNVEV (reference sequence).

This clone was seen only a few times. This chain joins TRBV19 and TRBJ2-2, with a tentative D call TRBD1 (6 bases). Germline V gives CDR1 LNHDA, CDR2 SQIVND (reference sequence). The CDR3 sequence is 16 residues long. Trimming removed 5 bases from V and 1 base from J, with 14 bases in between. The CDR3 loop reads CASSPQTGKNTGELFF. DNA for the CDR3: TGTGCCAGTAGTCCTCAGACAGGAAAGAACACCGGGGAGCTGTTTTTT.

This clone was recorded once. The chain recombines TRBV10-3 with TRBJ2-3; 9 bases line up with TRBD2. The CDR3 length is 16 residues. Germline values: CDR1 ENHRY, CDR2 SYGVKD. The V segment lost 7 bases and the J segment 0 bases; nucleotides outside the gene matches: 8. CDR3 sequence (DNA): TGTGCCATCAAGGGTAGGACTAGCGAGAGCACAGATACGCAGTATTTT. Translated: CAIKGRTSESTDTQYF.

V usage is TRBV7-8 and J usage is TRBJ1-1; weak D call: TRBD1 (5 bases). The germline V gene encodes CDR1 SGHVS and CDR2 FQNEAQ. The germline V and J ends were trimmed by 3 bases and 0 bases, with 11 bases remaining between them. CDR3 length equals 15 residues. The CDR3 reads CASSLKRQLNTEAFF. CDR3 sequence (DNA): TGTGCCAGCAGCTTGAAACGACAGCTGAACACTGAAGCTTTCTTT.

This chain joins TRBV6-5 and TRBJ2-5; TRBD2 matches 11 bases. There are 15 residues in the CDR3. Germline CDR1 reads MNHEY; CDR2 reads SVGAGI. Trimming took 6 bases from V and 4 from J; bases not matched to a gene: 7. CDR3 protein: CASSPSGRPRETQYF. CDR3 DNA: TGTGCCAGCAGCCCTAGCGGGAGGCCCCGAGAGACCCAGTACTTC.